This T cell receptor beta chain was retrieved from a study of CD8+ T cells in alopecia areata. As for the study in general: Tofacitinib administration persisted for 6 to 18 months, succeeded by 6 months off drug.

For this clone: Its antigen is unidentified.

General observations from the study: In scalp and blood during tofacitinib, many expanded lesional clones persisted. Scalp samples also contribute reads from the resident alphabeta T cells found in normal skin. Sharing of TCR sequences between patients (possibly for HLA-related reasons) was less clear than in mice.

It was cDNA, reverse transcribed from extracted RNA, that served as the sequencing template. TCRdb keeps only in-frame clones here, not all; method: immunoSEQ multiplex PCR. The repertoire holds about 250,000 clones, over 45% seen once, with 0.75% to 0.95% in the top ten. Treatment here: oral pan-JAK inhibitor, 5-10 mg twice daily. The source is a human donor with alopecia areata. This specimen consisted of CD4+ T cells sorted from blood, obtained at week 52, from a patient treated with tofacitinib.

This CDR3 reads CASSQKGENNEQFF. CDR3 in DNA: TGCGCCAGCAGCCAAAAGGGAGAGAACAATGAGCAGTTCTTC. This chain connects TRBV5-1 to TRBJ2-1, with D possibly TRBD2 on 5 matching bases. Looked up from germline, CDR1 is SGHRS and CDR2 is YFSETQ. Trimming cost V 4 bases and J 5 bases, with 13 bases left between them. CDR3 length equals 14 residues.